This TCR beta chain was captured in a study of T cells after yellow fever vaccination. TCRdb independently ran MiXCR on the 5' RACE reads; one entry per CDR3 protein. Of a few hundred thousand distinct CDR3 sequences in the sample, around 3.6% were seen once. The CDR3 runs to 12 residues. CDR1 and CDR2 from the germline V gene are DFQATT and SNEGSKA (reference sequence). Trimming stripped 5 bases from V and 6 bases from J, with 11 bases between. The sequence came from a young man who received the YFV17D yellow fever vaccine. Sequenced material: PBMCs, taken on the day of the yellow fever booster vaccination. J is TRBJ2-1 and V is TRBV20-1; no definite D call. In DNA form, the CDR3 reads TGCAGTGCTCCCCGGTTCAGCAATGAGCAGTTCTTC. Protein: CSAPRFSNEQFF.